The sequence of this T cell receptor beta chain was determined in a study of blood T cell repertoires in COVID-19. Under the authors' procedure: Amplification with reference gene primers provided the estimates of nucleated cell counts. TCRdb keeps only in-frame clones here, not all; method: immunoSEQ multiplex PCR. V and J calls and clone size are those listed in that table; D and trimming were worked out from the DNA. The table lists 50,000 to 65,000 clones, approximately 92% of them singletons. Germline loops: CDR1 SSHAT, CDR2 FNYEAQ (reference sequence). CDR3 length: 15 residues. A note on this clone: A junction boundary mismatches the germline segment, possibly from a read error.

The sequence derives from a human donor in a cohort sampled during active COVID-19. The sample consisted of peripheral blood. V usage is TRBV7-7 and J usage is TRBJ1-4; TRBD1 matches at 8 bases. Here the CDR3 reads CASSLSDRDGEKLFF. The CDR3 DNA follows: TGTGCTAGCAGCTTATCGGACAGGGATGGCGAAAAACTGTTTTTT.